Below are 2 T cell receptor beta chains sequenced from a single sample in a study of T cell responses to AZD1222 COVID-19 vaccine. TCRdb keeps only in-frame clones here, not all; method: immunoSEQ multiplex PCR. The sample has 200,000 or so clones; around 88% are singletons. The sample consisted of peripheral blood, taken on day 0 of AZD1222 vaccination. All receptors come from an adult in good health.

The chain couples TRBV2 to TRBJ1-1, with TRBD1 matching over 10 bases. Germline V gene lookup returns CDR1 SNHLY and CDR2 FYNNEI. V lost 4 bases to trimming and J lost 5 bases; unmatched junction nucleotides: 1. This CDR3 is built from 13 residues. The CDR3: CASSGDRGTEAFF. The CDR3 DNA is TGTGCCAGCAGTGGGGACAGGGGTACTGAAGCTTTCTTT.

This chain uses TRBV7-6 with TRBJ2-5; D may be TRBD2 (7 bases). CDR3 length: 17 amino acids. Deletions cut 1 base from V and 4 bases from J, with 19 bases between. From germline, CDR1 is SGHVS and CDR2 FNYEAQ. In nucleotides, the CDR3 is TGTGCCAGCAGCTTAGGGATGTGGGCGGGGGCCCGAGAGACCCAGTACTTC. This codes for CASSLGMWAGARETQYF.